The 9 T cell receptor beta chains in this list originate from one sample, sequenced in a study of cytomegalovirus exposure and HLA in healthy donors. The PCR ran on 60 Vbeta and 13 Jbeta primers. Assay: immunoSEQ multiplex PCR; the TCRdb copy retains only in-frame clones and omits some. Here the sample spans about 210,000 clones, about four fifths being singletons. Sample: PBMCs. The receptors here all came from a man aged 40-49 years in good health and CMV-seropositive.

This sequence joins TRBV5-4 and TRBJ1-1; the D gene is possibly TRBD1 (6 bases). V lost 0 bases to trimming and J lost 4 bases, with 7 bases between them. The CDR3 consists of 13 residues. CDR1 and CDR2 from the germline V gene are SGHNT and YYREEE (reference sequence). In DNA, the CDR3 is TGTGCCAGCAGCTTGGACAGGGCCACTGAAGCTTTCTTT. Protein: CASSLDRATEAFF.

The CDR3 DNA sequence: TGTGCCACCAGCAGAGGGCAGCAGGCTAACTATGGCTACACCTTC. Translating it yields CATSRGQQANYGYTF. This chain links TRBV15 with TRBJ1-2; no firm D call. The V gene's germline CDR1 is LNHNV and CDR2 YYDKDF (reference sequence). The V end lost 1 base, the J end lost 0 bases, and 9 bases lay between the germline ends. The CDR3 consists of 15 residues. Full variable domain (rest looked up from reference TRBV15 and TRBJ1-2): DAMVIQNPRYQVTQFGKPVTLSCSQTLNHNVMYWYQQKSSQAPKLLFHYYDKDFNNEADTPDNFQSRRPNTSFCFLDIRSPGLGDTAMYLCATSRGQQANYGYTFGSGTRLTVV.

V and J are TRBV2 and TRBJ2-2; 10 bases align to TRBD1. Per germline, CDR1 SNHLY and CDR2 FYNNEI. This CDR3 spans 14 amino acids. V was pared by 6 bases and J by 6 bases, with 4 bases of the junction left unmatched. CDR3 region: CASRGQGESGELFF. The CDR3 coding sequence is TGTGCCAGCAGAGGACAGGGGGAATCCGGGGAGCTGTTTTTT.

The chain employs TRBV5-1 and TRBJ2-5, with 12 bases identical to TRBD1. The CDR3 runs to 16 residues. V dropped 2 bases and J dropped 4; count of bases not matched to a gene: 6. The V gene's germline CDR1 is SGHRS and CDR2 YFSETQ. This CDR3 reads CASSFLGTGGRETQYF. The CDR3 coding sequence is TGCGCCAGCAGCTTTTTAGGGACAGGGGGCCGAGAGACCCAGTACTTC.

V and J are TRBV7-9 and TRBJ2-7; TRBD2 matches at 7 bases. With 1 base clipped from V and 7 bases from J, the junction kept 1 base outside the gene matches. This CDR3 is built from 12 residues. In germline, CDR1 is SEHNR, CDR2 FQNEAQ (reference sequence). The CDR3 nucleotides are TGTGCCAGCAGCTTAGGGGGAGGGGAGCAGTACTTC. Its translation is CASSLGGGEQYF.

The chain employs TRBV5-4 and TRBJ2-3; 10 bases line up with TRBD2. The CDR3 extends over 15 amino acids. The germline CDR1 and CDR2 sequences are SGHNT and YYREEE (reference sequence). Trimming cost V 4 bases and J 0 bases; bases outside gene matches: 2. In DNA, the CDR3 is TGTGCCAGCAGCCAGACTAGCGGGAGCACAGATACGCAGTATTTT. Translating it yields CASSQTSGSTDTQYF.

The chain carries TRBV7-8 and TRBJ1-1; 7 bases are shared with TRBD1. Germline V CDR1 and CDR2: SGHVS, FQNEAQ. V lost 5 bases, J lost 0 bases, and 9 bases stayed unmatched. This CDR3 contains 16 residues. CDR3 in DNA: TGTGCCAGCAGCCACCCCGGGACAGAAGTGAACACTGAAGCTTTCTTT. It codes for CASSHPGTEVNTEAFF.

This clone showed up just once. The chain carries TRBV11-3 and TRBJ2-1; D is perhaps TRBD1 (6 bases). Germline-derived CDR1 and CDR2 are SGHNT and YENEEA. The CDR3 extends over 14 amino acids. V lost 7 bases, J lost 3 bases, and 13 bases lay in between. The CDR3 loop is CASNVRGFYNEQFF. For the CDR3, the DNA is TGTGCCAGCAACGTCAGGGGTTTCTACAATGAGCAGTTCTTC.

The sample holds one count of this clone. The rearrangement joins TRBV6-5 to TRBJ2-7, with D perhaps TRBD2 (5 bases). The CDR3 is 15 residues long. Germline assignment: CDR1 MNHEY and CDR2 SVGAGI. Trimming took 0 bases from V and 2 from J, leaving 11 bases between them. DNA of the CDR3: TGTGCCAGCAGTTACTCGAGGGTCGGAGCCTACGAGCAGTACGTC. Its protein is CASSYSRVGAYEQYV.